Sequencing of this T cell receptor beta chain was carried out in a study of Ad26.COV2.S vaccination and SARS-CoV-2 variants. In regard to this clone: Antigen specificity is unknown.

This sample's treatment: roughly 20 received Ad26.COV2.S at low or high dose, single or two shots; roughly 5 received placebo; per-sample allocation not given. It was on day 63 after the first vaccine or placebo injection that samples were taken. From germline, CDR1 is LNHDA and CDR2 SQIVND (reference sequence). Trimming at V came to 8 bases and at J to 3 bases, leaving 13 bases not matched to a gene. The CDR3 extends over 16 amino acids. Clones were read by immunoSEQ multiplex PCR, and TCRdb kept only the in-frame ones, dropping some. The sample contains some 330,000 clones, roughly 88% of which appear only once. General observations from the study: Placebo recipients showed lower spike-specific TCR breadth than vaccinees.

The sequence derives from a person aged 18-65 years who received the Ad26.COV2.S COVID-19 vaccine or a placebo. The chain employs TRBV19 and TRBJ2-1, with 7 bases matching TRBD2. The source was peripheral blood, collected in a trial of Ad26.COV2.S vaccine versus placebo. DNA for the CDR3: TGTGCCAGTTCGAAACGAGCGGGACCCCTCTACAATGAGCAGTTCTTC. Its translation: CASSKRAGPLYNEQFF.